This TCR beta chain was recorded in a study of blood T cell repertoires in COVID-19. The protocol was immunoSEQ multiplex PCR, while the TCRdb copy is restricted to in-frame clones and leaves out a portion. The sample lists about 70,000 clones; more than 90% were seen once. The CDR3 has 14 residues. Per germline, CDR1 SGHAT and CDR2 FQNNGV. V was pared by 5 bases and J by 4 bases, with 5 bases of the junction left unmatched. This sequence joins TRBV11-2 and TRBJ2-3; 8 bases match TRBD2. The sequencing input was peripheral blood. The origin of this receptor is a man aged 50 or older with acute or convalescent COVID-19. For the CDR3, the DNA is TGTGCCAGCAGCCCTCGGGGGGGTTCAGATACGCAGTATTTT. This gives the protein CASSPRGGSDTQYF.